The 11 T cell receptor beta chains below all came from one sample that was sequenced in a study of blood T cell repertoires in COVID-19. Clones were read by immunoSEQ multiplex PCR, and TCRdb kept only the in-frame ones, dropping some. The sample records some 320,000 clones, around 88% being singletons. Sequences were obtained from peripheral blood. These receptors came from a woman aged 30 to 39 who had recovered from COVID-19.

The chain couples TRBV9 to TRBJ2-1; the match to TRBD1 covers 7 bases. CDR1 and CDR2 from the germline V gene are SGDLS and YYNGEE. V was pared by 2 bases and J by 5 bases, with 4 bases of the junction left unmatched. The CDR3 sequence is 14 residues long. The CDR3 sequence: CASSVQGVDNEQFF. The CDR3 bases are TGTGCCAGCAGCGTGCAGGGGGTTGACAATGAGCAGTTCTTC.

On this clone: Within the sample, other DNA sequences also encode this same CDR3. The CDR3 spells CASSSLGQGTQPQHF. The CDR3 region has the DNA TGTGCCAGCAGTTCCCTGGGACAGGGAACCCAGCCCCAGCATTTT. The chain employs TRBV28 and TRBJ1-5, with 9 positions matching TRBD1. This CDR3 has 15 amino acids. Germline V gene data show CDR1 as MDHEN and CDR2 as SYDVKM. Trimming took 4 bases from V and 7 from J; bases not matched to a gene: 8. The full variable domain, with the rest looked up from reference TRBV28 and TRBJ1-5, is DVKVTQSSRYLVKRTGEKVFLECVQDMDHENMFWYRQDPGLGLRLIYFSYDVKMKEKGDIPEGYSVSREKKERFSLILESASTNQTSMYLCASSSLGQGTQPQHFGDGTRLSIL.

The J gene is TRBJ1-2, the V gene TRBV28, with a tentative D call TRBD1 (6 bases). This CDR3 spans 14 amino acids. The V end was cut by 4 bases, the J end by 3 bases, with 12 bases between. Germline V gene sequence: CDR1 MDHEN, CDR2 SYDVKM. CDR3 amino acids: CASSSRGADYGYTF. In DNA, the CDR3 is TGTGCCAGCAGTTCCCGGGGGGCAGACTATGGCTACACCTTC.

CDR3 in amino acids: CASSHYNSPLHF. The CDR3 DNA reads as TGTGCCAGCAGCCACTATAATTCACCCCTCCACTTT. The chain carries TRBV7-2 and TRBJ1-6; D not resolved. The germline V gene has CDR1 SGHTA and CDR2 FQGNSA. The V end lost 5 bases, the J end lost 3 bases, and 2 bases lay between the germline ends. The CDR3 has 12 residues.

J is TRBJ2-2 and V is TRBV5-4; D ambiguous. CDR3 length: 13 amino acids. Germline assignment: CDR1 SGHNT and CDR2 YYREEE (reference sequence). V gave up 4 bases and J gave up 3 bases, with 7 bases separating them. In DNA, the CDR3 is TGTGCCAGCAGCCAGTTTTACACCGGGGAGCTGTTTTTT. As protein: CASSQFYTGELFF.

V is TRBV27 and J is TRBJ1-6; 12 bases are a match to TRBD1. V shed 1 base and J 7 bases; nucleotides not matched to a gene: 11. The CDR3 runs to 19 residues. Germline CDR1 reads MNHEY; CDR2 reads SMNVEV (reference sequence). The CDR3 protein is CASSLFTGTGGAGNSPLHF. CDR3 nucleotide sequence: TGTGCCAGCAGTTTATTTACCGGGACAGGGGGCGCAGGGAATTCACCCCTCCACTTT.

This clone occurred a few times. This sequence joins TRBV28 and TRBJ1-2, with 8 positions matching TRBD1. Trimming cost V 6 bases and J 7 bases; bases outside gene matches: 1. Germline V gene sequence: CDR1 MDHEN, CDR2 SYDVKM. The CDR3 runs to 11 residues. CDR3 loop: CASSTGGGYTF. The CDR3 DNA follows: TGTGCCAGCAGCACAGGGGGTGGCTACACCTTC.

V gene TRBV4-1 combines with J gene TRBJ2-2, with 9 bases identical to TRBD2. CDR1 is MGHRA, CDR2 YSYEKL, per germline. The CDR3 sequence is 17 residues long. Trimming took 4 bases from V and 2 from J; bases not matched to a gene: 8. CDR3 in amino acids: CASSPGSGGLNTGELFF. CDR3 DNA: TGCGCCAGCAGCCCCGGTAGCGGGGGCCTCAACACCGGGGAGCTGTTTTTT.

This chain links TRBV7-3 with TRBJ1-4; D remains unclear. V lost 2 bases, J lost 0 bases, and 7 bases lay in between. The CDR3 loop spans 15 amino acids. The germline CDR1 and CDR2 sequences are SGHTA and FQGTGA. CDR3 nucleotides: TGTGCCAGCAGCTTAGGACTTGCAACTAATGAAAAACTGTTTTTT. This sequence encodes CASSLGLATNEKLFF.

V usage is TRBV11-3 and J usage is TRBJ2-7; possible D gene TRBD1, 5 bases. Trimming shortened V by 2 bases and J by 3 bases, and 14 bases separated the two germline ends. This CDR3 comprises 15 residues. Germline values: CDR1 SGHNT, CDR2 YENEEA. Here the CDR3 reads CASSLKFGQGYEQYF. For the CDR3, the DNA is TGTGCCAGCAGCTTAAAGTTCGGGCAGGGCTACGAGCAGTACTTC.

The V gene is TRBV28, the J gene TRBJ1-5; D not certain. The CDR3 has 15 residues. Germline V gene lookup returns CDR1 MDHEN and CDR2 SYDVKM. Between the trimmed V and J ends, which lost 4 bases and 2 bases, there was a span of 12 bases. The CDR3 is CASSSSSVGNQPQHF. DNA of the CDR3: TGTGCCAGCAGTTCGAGCTCGGTGGGCAATCAGCCCCAGCATTTT.